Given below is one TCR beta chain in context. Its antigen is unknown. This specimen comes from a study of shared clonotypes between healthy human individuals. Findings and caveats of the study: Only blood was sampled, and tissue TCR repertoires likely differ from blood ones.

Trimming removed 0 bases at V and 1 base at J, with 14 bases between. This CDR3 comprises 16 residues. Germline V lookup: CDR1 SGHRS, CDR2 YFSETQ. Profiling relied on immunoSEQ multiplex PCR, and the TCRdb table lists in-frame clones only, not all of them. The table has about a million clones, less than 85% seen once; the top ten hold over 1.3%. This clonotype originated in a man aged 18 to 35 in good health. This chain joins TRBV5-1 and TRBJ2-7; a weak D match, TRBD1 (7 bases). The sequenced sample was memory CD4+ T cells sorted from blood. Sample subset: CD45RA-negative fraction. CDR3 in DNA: TGCGCCAGCAGCTTGGACTACAGGGGAGGATCCTACGAGCAGTACTTC. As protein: CASSLDYRGGSYEQYF.